This T cell receptor beta chain was captured by sequencing in a study of T cell repertoires in cytomegalovirus infection. The wider study: Through public TCR beta signatures, both CMV infection and matching HLA type were indicated. Notes on the study in general: HLA-C-restricted, CMV-specific TCR beta clonotypes were dominant ex vivo. Identification of carriers of CMV plus the relevant HLA was performed using cumulative public TCR beta family frequency.

Germline values: CDR1 SGHTA, CDR2 FQGNSA. The CDR3 loop spans 13 amino acids. V was cut by 1 base and J by 6 bases, with 8 bases left in between. This clonotype appeared many times. The antigen is unknown. One entry per CDR3 protein results from TCRdb running MiXCR on the reads. The sample lists 150,000 to 190,000 distinct CDR3 sequences, about a quarter occurring once. The sequence came from a human donor in good health (CMV status not recorded). Some clones in this sample may be carry-over from other donors' samples. Sequencing used PBMCs. V is TRBV7-2 and J is TRBJ2-3; D not resolved. The CDR3 spells CASSLERFDTQYF. Here the CDR3 DNA reads TGTGCCAGCAGCTTAGAACGGTTCGATACGCAGTATTTT.